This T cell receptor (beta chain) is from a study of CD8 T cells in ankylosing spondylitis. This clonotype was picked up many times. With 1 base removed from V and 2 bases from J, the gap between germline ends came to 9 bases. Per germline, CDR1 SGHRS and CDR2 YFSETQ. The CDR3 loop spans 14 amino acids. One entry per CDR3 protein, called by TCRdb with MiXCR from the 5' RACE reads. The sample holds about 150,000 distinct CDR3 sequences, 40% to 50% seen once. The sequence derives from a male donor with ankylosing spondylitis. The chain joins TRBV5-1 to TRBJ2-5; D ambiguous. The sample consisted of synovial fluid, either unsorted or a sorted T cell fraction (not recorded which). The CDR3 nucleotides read TGCGCCAGCAGCTTGCTGCGGTTGCAAGAGACCCAGTACTTC. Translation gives CASSLLRLQETQYF.